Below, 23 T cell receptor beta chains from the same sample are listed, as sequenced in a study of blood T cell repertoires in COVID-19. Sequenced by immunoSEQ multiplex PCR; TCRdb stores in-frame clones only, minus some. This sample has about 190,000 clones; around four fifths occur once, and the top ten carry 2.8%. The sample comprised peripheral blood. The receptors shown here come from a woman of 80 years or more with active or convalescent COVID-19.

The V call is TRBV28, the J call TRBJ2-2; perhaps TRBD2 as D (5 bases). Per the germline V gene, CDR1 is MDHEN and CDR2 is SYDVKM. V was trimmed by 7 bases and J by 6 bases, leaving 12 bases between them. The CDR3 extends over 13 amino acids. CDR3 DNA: TGTGCCAGCATTGGGCGGGTCGCCGGGGAGCTGTTTTTT. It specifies CASIGRVAGELFF.

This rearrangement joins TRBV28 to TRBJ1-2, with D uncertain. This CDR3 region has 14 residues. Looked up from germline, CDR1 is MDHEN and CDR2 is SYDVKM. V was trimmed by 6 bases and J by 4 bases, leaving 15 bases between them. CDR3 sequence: CASSQTPPPYGYTF. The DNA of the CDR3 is TGTGCCAGCAGCCAGACACCTCCTCCCTATGGCTACACCTTC.

CDR3 nucleotide sequence: TGTGCCAGCAGCTTAACCGGGGGACTATTCAGTGAGCAGTTCTTC. It specifies CASSLTGGLFSEQFF. V is TRBV7-6 and J is TRBJ2-1; 7 nucleotides align to TRBD2. The trim removed 2 bases at V and 9 bases at J, leaving 10 bases unmatched. Germline-derived CDR1 and CDR2 are SGHVS and FNYEAQ. The CDR3 loop spans 15 amino acids.

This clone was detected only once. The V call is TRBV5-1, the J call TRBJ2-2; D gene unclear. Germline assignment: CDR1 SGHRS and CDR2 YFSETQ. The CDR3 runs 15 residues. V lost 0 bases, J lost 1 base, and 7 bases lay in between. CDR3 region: CASSLEPQNTGELFF. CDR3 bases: TGCGCCAGCAGCTTGGAGCCCCAGAACACCGGGGAGCTGTTTTTT.

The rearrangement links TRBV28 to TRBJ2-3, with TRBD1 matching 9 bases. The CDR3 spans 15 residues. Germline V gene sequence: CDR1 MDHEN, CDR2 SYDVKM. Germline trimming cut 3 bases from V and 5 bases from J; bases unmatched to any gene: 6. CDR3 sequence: CASSFLDRGGDTQYF. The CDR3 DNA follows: TGTGCCAGCAGTTTTTTGGACAGGGGAGGAGATACGCAGTATTTT. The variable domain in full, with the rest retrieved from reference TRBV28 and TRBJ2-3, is DVKVTQSSRYLVKRTGEKVFLECVQDMDHENMFWYRQDPGLGLRLIYFSYDVKMKEKGDIPEGYSVSREKKERFSLILESASTNQTSMYLCASSFLDRGGDTQYFGPGTRLTVL.

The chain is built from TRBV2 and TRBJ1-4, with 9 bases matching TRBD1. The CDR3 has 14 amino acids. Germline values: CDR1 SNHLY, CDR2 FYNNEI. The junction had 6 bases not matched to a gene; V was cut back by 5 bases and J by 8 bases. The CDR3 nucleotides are TGTGCCAGCAGTCGACAGGGGGAGAGGGAAAAACTGTTTTTT. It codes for CASSRQGEREKLFF.

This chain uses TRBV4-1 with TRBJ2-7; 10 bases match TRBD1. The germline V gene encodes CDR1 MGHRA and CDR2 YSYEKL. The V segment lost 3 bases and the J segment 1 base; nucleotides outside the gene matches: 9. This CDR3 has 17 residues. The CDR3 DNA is TGCGCCAGCAGCCATGAGAGGGCGGGACAGGGGTCCTACGAGCAGTACTTC. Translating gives CASSHERAGQGSYEQYF.

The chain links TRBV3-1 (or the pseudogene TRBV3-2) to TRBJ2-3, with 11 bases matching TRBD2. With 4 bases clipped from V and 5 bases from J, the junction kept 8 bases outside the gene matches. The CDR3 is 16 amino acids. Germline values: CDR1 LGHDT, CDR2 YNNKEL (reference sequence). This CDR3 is CASSLSSGGRGDTQYF. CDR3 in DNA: TGTGCCAGCAGCCTTTCTAGCGGGGGGAGGGGAGATACGCAGTATTTT.

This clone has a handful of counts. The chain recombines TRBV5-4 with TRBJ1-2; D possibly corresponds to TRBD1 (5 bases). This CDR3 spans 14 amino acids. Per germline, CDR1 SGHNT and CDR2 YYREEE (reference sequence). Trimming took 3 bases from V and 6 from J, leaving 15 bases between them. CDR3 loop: CASSSRQSFDGYTF. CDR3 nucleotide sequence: TGTGCCAGCAGCTCTAGACAGAGCTTTGATGGCTACACCTTC.

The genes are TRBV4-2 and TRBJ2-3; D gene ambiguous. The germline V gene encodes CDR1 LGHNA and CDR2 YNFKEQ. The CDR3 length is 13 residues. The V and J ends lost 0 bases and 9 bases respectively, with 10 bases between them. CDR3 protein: CASSQDLAVTQYF. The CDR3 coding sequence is TGTGCCAGCAGCCAAGATCTGGCAGTAACGCAGTATTTT.

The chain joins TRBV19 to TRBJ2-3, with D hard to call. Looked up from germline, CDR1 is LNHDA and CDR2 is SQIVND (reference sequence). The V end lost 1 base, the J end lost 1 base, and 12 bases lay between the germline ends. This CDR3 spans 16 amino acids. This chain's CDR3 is CASSIGANSGTDTQYF. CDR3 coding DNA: TGTGCCAGTAGTATAGGGGCCAATTCCGGCACAGATACGCAGTATTTT. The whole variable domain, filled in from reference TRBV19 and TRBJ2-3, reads DGGITQSPKYLFRKEGQNVTLSCEQNLNHDAMYWYRQDPGQGLRLIYYSQIVNDFQKGDIAEGYSVSREKKESFPLTVTSAQKNPTAFYLCASSIGANSGTDTQYFGPGTRLTVL.

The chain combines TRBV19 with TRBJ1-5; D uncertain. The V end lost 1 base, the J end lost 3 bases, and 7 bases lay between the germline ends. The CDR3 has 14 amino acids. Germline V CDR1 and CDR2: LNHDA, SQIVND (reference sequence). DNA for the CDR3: TGTGCCAGTAGTATAGGAGGAAACAATCAGCCCCAGCATTTT. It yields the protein CASSIGGNNQPQHF.

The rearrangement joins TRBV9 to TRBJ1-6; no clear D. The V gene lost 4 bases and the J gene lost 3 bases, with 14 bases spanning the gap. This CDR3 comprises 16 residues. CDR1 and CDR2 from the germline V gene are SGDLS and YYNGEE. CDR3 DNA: TGTGCCAGCAGCTCACGAAAGGGAGACTATAATTCACCCCTCCACTTT. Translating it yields CASSSRKGDYNSPLHF.

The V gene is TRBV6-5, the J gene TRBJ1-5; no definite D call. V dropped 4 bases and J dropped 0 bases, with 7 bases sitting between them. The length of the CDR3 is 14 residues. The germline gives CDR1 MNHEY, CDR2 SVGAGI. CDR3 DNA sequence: TGTGCCAGCAGTTTAGAGTATAGCAATCAGCCCCAGCATTTT. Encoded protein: CASSLEYSNQPQHF.

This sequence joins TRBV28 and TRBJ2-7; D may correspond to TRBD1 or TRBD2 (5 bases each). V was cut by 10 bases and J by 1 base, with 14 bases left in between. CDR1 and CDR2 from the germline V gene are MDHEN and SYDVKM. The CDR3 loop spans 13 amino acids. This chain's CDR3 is CATRVGSSYEQYF. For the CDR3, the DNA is TGTGCCACCAGGGTAGGGAGTTCCTACGAGCAGTACTTC.

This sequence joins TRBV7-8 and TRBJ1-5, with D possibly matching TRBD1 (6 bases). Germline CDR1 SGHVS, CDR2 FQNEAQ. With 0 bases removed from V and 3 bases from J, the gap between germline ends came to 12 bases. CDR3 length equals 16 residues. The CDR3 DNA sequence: TGTGCCAGCAGCTTAGCGGGACATACGGTCAATCAGCCCCAGCATTTT. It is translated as CASSLAGHTVNQPQHF.

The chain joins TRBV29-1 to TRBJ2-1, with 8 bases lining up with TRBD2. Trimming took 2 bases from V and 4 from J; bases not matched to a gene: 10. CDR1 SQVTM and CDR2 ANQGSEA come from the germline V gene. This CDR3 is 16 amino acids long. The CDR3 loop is CSVEHPRGGQYNEQFF. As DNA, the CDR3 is TGCAGCGTTGAACACCCCCGGGGGGGGCAATACAATGAGCAGTTCTTC.

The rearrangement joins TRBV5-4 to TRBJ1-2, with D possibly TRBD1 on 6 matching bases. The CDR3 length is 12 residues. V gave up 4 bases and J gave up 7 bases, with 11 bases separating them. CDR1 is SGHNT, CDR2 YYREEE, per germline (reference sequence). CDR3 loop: CASSPGQFGYTF. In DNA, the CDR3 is TGTGCCAGCAGCCCCGGACAGTTTGGCTACACCTTC.

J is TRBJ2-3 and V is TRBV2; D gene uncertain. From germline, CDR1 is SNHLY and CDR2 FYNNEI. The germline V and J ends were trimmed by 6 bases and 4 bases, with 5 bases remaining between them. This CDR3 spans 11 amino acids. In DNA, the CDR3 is TGTGCCAGCAGGTATGCAGATACGCAGTATTTT. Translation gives CASRYADTQYF. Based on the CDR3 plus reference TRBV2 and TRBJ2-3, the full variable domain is EPEVTQTPSHQVTQMGQEVILRCVPISNHLYFYWYRQILGQKVEFLVSFYNNEISEKSEIFDDQFSVERPDGSNFTLKIRSTKLEDSAMYFCASRYADTQYFGPGTRLTVL.

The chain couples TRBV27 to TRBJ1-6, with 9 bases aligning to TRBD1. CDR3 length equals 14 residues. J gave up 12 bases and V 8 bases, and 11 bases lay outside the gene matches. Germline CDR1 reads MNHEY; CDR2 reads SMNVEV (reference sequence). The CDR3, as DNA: TGTGCCAGCGGACAGGGGACGAGTGTGGGACCCCTCCACTTT. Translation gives CASGQGTSVGPLHF.

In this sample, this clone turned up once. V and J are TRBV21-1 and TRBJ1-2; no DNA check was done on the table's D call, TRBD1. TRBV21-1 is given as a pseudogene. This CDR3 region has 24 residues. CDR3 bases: TGTGCCAGCAGCAAAGTCCCAAGACCCGAGGTATTTGAGTGCCGGACAGGGGGAAACTATGGCTACACCTTC. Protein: CASSKVPRPEVFECRTGGNYGYTF.

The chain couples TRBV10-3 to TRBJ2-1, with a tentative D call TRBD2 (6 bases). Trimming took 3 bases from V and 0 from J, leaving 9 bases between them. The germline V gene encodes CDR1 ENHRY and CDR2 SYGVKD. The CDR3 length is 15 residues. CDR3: CAISDVGSSYNEQFF. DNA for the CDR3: TGTGCCATCAGTGATGTCGGGAGCTCCTACAATGAGCAGTTCTTC.

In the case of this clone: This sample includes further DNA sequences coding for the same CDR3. CDR3 bases: TGTGCCAGCAGCCCCCCCGGGTATGGCTACACCTTC. Protein product: CASSPPGYGYTF. This chain connects TRBV7-8 to TRBJ1-2; D ambiguous. V was clipped by 5 bases and J by 5 bases, with 9 bases between them. This CDR3 contains 12 residues. Germline CDR1 and CDR2: SGHVS and FQNEAQ.